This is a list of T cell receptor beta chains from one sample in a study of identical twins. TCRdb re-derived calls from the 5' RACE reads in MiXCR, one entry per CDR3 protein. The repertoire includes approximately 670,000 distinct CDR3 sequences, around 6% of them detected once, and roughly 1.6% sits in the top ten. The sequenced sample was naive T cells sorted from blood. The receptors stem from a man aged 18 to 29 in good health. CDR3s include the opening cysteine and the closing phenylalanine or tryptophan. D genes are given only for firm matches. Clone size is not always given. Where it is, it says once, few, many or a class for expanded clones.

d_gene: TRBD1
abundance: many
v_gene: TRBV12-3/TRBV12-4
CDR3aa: CASSQGQRNTEAFF

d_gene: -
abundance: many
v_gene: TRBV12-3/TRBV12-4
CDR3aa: CASSPHFGGAPGNTIYF

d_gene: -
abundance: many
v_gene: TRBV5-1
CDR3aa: CASSSDLSGFVYNEQFF

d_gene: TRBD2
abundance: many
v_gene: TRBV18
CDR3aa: CASPNQKLADTNTGELFF

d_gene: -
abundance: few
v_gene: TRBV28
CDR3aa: CASRLRGLRRKETQYF

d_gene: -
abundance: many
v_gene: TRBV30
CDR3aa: CAWSQATGNTIYF

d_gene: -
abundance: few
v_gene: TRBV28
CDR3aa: CASSSPRGMNTEAFF

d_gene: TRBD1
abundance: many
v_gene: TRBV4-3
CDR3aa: CASSQDAGQGYNEQFF

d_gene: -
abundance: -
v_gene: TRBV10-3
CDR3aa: CAISESLNRGIPEAFF

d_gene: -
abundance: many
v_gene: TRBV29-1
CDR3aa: CSVALRQGAVAFF

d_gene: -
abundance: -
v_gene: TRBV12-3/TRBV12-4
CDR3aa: CASDPRTF

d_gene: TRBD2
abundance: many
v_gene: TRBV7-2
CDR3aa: CASSSPGGGRPRNEQFF

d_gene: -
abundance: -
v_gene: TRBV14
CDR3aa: CASSQIRGYTEAFF

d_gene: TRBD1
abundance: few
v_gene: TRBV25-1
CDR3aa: CASRATGILLGANVLTF

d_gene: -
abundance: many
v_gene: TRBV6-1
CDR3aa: CASSPYRTGRENWDNEQFF

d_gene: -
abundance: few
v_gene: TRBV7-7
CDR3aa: CASSLSLLMGSTNTGELFF

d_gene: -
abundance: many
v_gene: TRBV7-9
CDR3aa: CASSPGGIYNEQFF

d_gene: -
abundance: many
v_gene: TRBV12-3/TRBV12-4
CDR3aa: CASSRYLGRTEAFF

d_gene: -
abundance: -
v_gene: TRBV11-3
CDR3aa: CASSSGTGVGTDTQYF

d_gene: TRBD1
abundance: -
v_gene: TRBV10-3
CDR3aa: CAIKVQGGLNTEAFF

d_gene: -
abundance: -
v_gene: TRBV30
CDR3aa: CAWSVLGVNSPLHF

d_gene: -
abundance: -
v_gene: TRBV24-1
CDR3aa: CATSGGQFSNQPQHF

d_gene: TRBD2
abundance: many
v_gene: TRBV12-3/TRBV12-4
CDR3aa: CASSWTSGPYNEQFF

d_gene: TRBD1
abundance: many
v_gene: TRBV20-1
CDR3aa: CSAMTGIDYGYTF

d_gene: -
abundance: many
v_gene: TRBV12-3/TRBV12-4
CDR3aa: CASSLLGVLDTQYF

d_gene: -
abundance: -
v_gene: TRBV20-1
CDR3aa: CSGGANRYYNEQFF

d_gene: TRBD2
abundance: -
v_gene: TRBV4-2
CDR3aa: CASSQTAGVEETQYF

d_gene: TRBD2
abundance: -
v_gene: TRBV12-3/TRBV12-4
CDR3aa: CASSRRLAGASSTDTQYF

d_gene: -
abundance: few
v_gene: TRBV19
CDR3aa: CASRIRVLDEQFF

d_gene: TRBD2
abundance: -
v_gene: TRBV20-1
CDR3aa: CSARVAGGEDNEQFF

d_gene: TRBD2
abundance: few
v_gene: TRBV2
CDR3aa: CASIKLAGSDTQYF

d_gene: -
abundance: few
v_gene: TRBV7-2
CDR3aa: CASSGSVASYEQYF

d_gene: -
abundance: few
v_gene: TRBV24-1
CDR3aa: CATKDTGLGTQYF

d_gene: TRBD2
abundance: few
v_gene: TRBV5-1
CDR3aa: CASSLAGTTHNEQFF

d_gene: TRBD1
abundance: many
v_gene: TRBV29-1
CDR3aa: CSVEGRTGGIQYNEQFF

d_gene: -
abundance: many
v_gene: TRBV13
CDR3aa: CASSAGPQPQETQYF

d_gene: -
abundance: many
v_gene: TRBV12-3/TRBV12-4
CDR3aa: CASSLASNEQYF

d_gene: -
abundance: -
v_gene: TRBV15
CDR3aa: CATSSRSGGTNEKLFF

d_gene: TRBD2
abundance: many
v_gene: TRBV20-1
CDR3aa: CSAGDSGRESNEQFF

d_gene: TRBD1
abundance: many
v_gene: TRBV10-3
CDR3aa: CAIHHGQGVDTEAFF

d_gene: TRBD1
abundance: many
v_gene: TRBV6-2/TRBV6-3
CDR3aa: CASSPRDRDNYGYTF

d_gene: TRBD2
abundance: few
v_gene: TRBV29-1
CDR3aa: CSVEWTSGRARFF

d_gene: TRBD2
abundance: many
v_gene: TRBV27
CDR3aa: CASSPREAGGVNEQFF

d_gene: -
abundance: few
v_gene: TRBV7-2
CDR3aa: CASSRRGATNEKLFF

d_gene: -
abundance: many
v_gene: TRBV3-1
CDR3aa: CASSQGKLVFF

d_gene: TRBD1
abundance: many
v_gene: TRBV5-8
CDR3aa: CASSSGLGQGTDTQYF